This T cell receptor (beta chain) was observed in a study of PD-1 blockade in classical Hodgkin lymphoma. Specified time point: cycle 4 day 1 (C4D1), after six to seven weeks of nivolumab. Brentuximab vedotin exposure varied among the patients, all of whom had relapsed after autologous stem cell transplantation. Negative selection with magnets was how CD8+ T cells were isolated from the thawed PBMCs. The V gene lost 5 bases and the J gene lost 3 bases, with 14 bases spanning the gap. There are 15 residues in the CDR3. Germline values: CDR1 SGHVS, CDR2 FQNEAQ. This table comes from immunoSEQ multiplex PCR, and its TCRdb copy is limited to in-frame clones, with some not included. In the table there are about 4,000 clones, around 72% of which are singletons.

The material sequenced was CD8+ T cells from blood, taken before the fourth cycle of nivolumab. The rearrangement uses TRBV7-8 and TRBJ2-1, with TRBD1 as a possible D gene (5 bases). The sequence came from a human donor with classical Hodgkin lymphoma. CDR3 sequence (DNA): TGTGCCAGCAGCCCCCGGCAGGGAAACTACAATGAGCAGTTCTTC. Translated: CASSPRQGNYNEQFF.